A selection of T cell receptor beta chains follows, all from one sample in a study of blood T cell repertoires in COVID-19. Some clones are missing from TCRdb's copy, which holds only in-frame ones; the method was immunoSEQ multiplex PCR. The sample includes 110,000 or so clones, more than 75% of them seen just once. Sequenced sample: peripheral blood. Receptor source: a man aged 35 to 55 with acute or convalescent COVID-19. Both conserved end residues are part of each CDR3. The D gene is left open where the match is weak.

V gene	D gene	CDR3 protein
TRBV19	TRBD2	CASSNIIGTRQSPQYF
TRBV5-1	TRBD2	CASSPTAGGTDTQYF
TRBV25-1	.	CASSHYGYSIHEQYF
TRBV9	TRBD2	CASTLRGENTGELFF
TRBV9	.	CASSAGHYGEKLFF
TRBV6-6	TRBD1	CASTLDRGRTEAFF
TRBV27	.	CASSLHGGPLVQETQYF
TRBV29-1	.	CSVGGSLAGRQETQYF
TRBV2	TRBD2	CASRPGTSEEFF
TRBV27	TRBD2	CASSSPSGTAYNEQFF
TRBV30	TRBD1	CAWSAGQFNQPQHF
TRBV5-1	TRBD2	CASSFRGGGNSYEQYF
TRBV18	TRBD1	CASSSRQGSESPLHF
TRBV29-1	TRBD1	CSGRGTGVSEKLFF
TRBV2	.	CASRMGLGNEQFF
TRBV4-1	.	CASSQDQIVGRVEGYTF
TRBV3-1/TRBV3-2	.	CASSQKTDSGNTIYF
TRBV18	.	CASSPDRGTEAFF
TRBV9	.	CASSVEGLKYNEQFF
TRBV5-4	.	CASSLAGTGELFF
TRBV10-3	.	CAISESVDTYTKQYF
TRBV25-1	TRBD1	CASSVSGQGALAFF
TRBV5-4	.	CASSYGQNTEAFF
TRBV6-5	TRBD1	CASSLRGQNEQFF
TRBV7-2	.	CASSPISGSGNTIYF
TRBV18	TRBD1	CASSRTGSTNEKLFF
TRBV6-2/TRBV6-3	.	CASSYSRRSSSVYEQYF
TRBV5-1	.	CASSLEGGTTDTQYF
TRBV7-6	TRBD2	CASSLVAGGPSYEQYF
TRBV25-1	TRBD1	CASSEPRDSFSSTDTQYF
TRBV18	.	CASSPYRETTGELFF
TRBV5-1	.	CASSLAGTQGNTIYF
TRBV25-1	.	CASSPAETQYF
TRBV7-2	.	CASSRDSYNEQFF
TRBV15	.	CATSRDRGRGNGYTF
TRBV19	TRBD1	CASAQQGATNEKLFF
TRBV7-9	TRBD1	CASSPGTANEKLFF
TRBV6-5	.	CASSYPLGYTF
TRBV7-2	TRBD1	CASSFPGPATGGDGYTF
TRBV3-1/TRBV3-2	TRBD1	CASSLRDRVNSPLHF
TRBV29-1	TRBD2	CSVEGAGKQFF
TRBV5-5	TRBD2	CASSLAGGTGGETQYF
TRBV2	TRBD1	CASSGDRAIF
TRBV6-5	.	CASSYLAGAEQYF
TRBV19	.	CASSATAYNSPLHF
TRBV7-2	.	CASSTTERKETQYF
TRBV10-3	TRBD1	CAIRGDRGRTEAFF
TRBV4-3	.	CASSSGSATNEKLFF
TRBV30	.	CAWSALELGEQFF
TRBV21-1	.	CASSKDPGTGDLTNEKLFF
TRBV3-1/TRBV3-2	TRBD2	CASSPRGGSGGGELFF
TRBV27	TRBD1	CASSSGTGGHGYTF
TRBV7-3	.	CASSLIQDSHTGELFF
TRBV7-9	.	CASSPEGVETQYF